This T cell receptor (beta chain) derives from a study of cytomegalovirus exposure and HLA in healthy donors. Primers included in the PCR were 60 Vbeta and 13 Jbeta primers. Profiling relied on immunoSEQ multiplex PCR, and the TCRdb table lists in-frame clones only, not all of them. The sample holds around 200,000 clones, 84% seen once. Germline trimming cut 2 bases from V and 7 bases from J; bases unmatched to any gene: 7. This CDR3 contains 15 residues. Germline V gene lookup returns CDR1 SGHRS and CDR2 YFSETQ. V gene TRBV5-1 combines with J gene TRBJ2-3; 10 positions agree with TRBD1. The TCR originated in a girl aged 2-10 years in good health and CMV-seropositive. Sequencing was carried out using PBMCs. The CDR3 reads CASSFDRGRSNTQYF. The DNA for the CDR3 is TGCGCCAGCAGCTTCGACAGGGGGCGATCAAATACGCAGTATTTT.